These 14 T cell receptor beta chains came from one sample sequenced in a study of blood T cell repertoires in COVID-19. The data were produced by immunoSEQ multiplex PCR, yet TCRdb's version contains in-frame clones alone and is incomplete. The sample holds over 300,000 clones, roughly 85% seen once. The sample consisted of peripheral blood. The receptors shown here come from a human donor in a cohort sampled during active COVID-19.

The rearrangement uses TRBV24-1 and TRBJ2-2, with 9 positions matching TRBD1. Unmatched junction bases numbered 8, after V lost 4 bases and J lost 6 bases. The CDR3 is 16 amino acids. CDR1 is KGHDR, CDR2 SFDVKD, per germline. The CDR3 region is CATSDPGQGGPGELFF. CDR3 nucleotide sequence: TGTGCCACCAGTGACCCGGGACAGGGAGGTCCCGGGGAGCTGTTTTTT.

The chain joins TRBV18 to TRBJ2-7, with TRBD1 identical over 7 bases. The CDR3 contains 14 residues. The germline CDR1 and CDR2 sequences are KGHSH and LQKENI. Trimming removed 4 bases from V and 4 bases from J; junction bases left unmatched: 7. The CDR3 loop is CASSQGQDRYEQYF. CDR3 DNA sequence: TGTGCCAGCTCACAAGGACAGGATCGGTACGAGCAGTACTTC.

V and J are TRBV19 and TRBJ2-7, with D possibly matching TRBD2 (6 bases). Deletions cut 8 bases from V and 2 bases from J, with 7 bases between. This CDR3 region has 11 residues. Germline CDR1 is LNHDA and CDR2 is SQIVND (reference sequence). The CDR3 nucleotides are TGTGCCAGTCGGGAGACCTACGAGCAGTACTTC. Translation: CASRETYEQYF.

The chain joins TRBV19 to TRBJ1-5; D is uncertain. Germline lookup yields CDR1 LNHDA and CDR2 SQIVND (reference sequence). The CDR3 is made up of 14 amino acids. The V gene lost 10 bases and the J gene lost 0 bases, with 13 bases spanning the gap. The CDR3 DNA sequence: TGTGCCACCAGAAGGGAGAATAGCAATCAGCCCCAGCATTTT. Protein product: CATRRENSNQPQHF.

This rearrangement joins TRBV18 to TRBJ1-5; D is uncertain. Trimming stripped 8 bases from V and 2 bases from J, with 10 bases between. The CDR3 is 13 residues long. Per germline, CDR1 KGHSH and CDR2 LQKENI. The CDR3: CASPRLGNQPQHF. As DNA, the CDR3 is TGTGCCAGCCCCCGGTTAGGCAATCAGCCCCAGCATTTT.

V is TRBV9 and J is TRBJ2-6, with a weak D call TRBD1 (6 bases). The ends were cut back, 6 bases at V and 1 base at J, with 8 bases in the middle. The CDR3 runs 14 residues. CDR1 and CDR2 from the germline V gene are SGDLS and YYNGEE. This CDR3 reads CASTTGSGANVLTF. CDR3 DNA: TGTGCCAGCACGACAGGTTCTGGGGCCAACGTCCTGACTTTC. The complete variable domain, with remaining parts taken from reference TRBV9 and TRBJ2-6, reads DSGVTQTPKHLITATGQRVTLRCSPRSGDLSVYWYQQSLDQGLQFLIQYYNGEERAKGNILERFSAQQFPDLHSELNLSSLELGDSALYFCASTTGSGANVLTFGAGSRLTVL.

The CDR3 here is CASSPGSGGGGQPQHF. DNA for the CDR3: TGCGCCAGCAGCCCGGGATCAGGGGGCGGTGGTCAGCCCCAGCATTTT. The rearrangement joins TRBV5-1 to TRBJ1-5, with TRBD1 matching over 8 bases. This CDR3 is 16 amino acids long. The trim removed 4 bases at V and 6 bases at J, leaving 12 bases unmatched. Germline assignment: CDR1 SGHRS and CDR2 YFSETQ.

This clone was picked up one time. The chain employs TRBV5-4 and TRBJ2-1, with D possibly being TRBD2 (5 bases). The CDR3 contains 13 residues. CDR1 and CDR2 (germline): SGHNT, YYREEE (reference sequence). V lost 6 bases and J lost 5, with 12 bases in between. CDR3 residues: CASTHRGDNEQFF. The CDR3 DNA sequence: TGTGCCAGCACCCACCGGGGAGACAATGAGCAGTTCTTC.

V and J are TRBV3-1 (or the pseudogene TRBV3-2) and TRBJ1-1, with D perhaps matching TRBD1 (6 bases). Germline V lookup: CDR1 LGHDT, CDR2 YNNKEL (reference sequence). The CDR3 is 16 amino acids. V was pared by 0 bases and J by 9 bases, with 20 bases between. The CDR3 spells CASSQDLTAVGGKAFF. CDR3 coding DNA: TGTGCCAGCAGCCAAGATCTGACTGCGGTTGGGGGCAAAGCTTTCTTT.

The CDR3 DNA reads TGTGCCAGCAGCCAAGTAGGAGCGGGGGGGCGAACCGGGGAGCTGTTTTTT. This gives the protein CASSQVGAGGRTGELFF. V and J are TRBV3-1 (or the pseudogene TRBV3-2) and TRBJ2-2, with TRBD2 matching over 10 bases. Trimming cost V 1 base and J 5 bases; bases outside gene matches: 7. CDR3 length: 17 residues. Germline values: CDR1 LGHDT, CDR2 YNNKEL (reference sequence).

This clone was recorded a few times. CDR3 in amino acids: CASSEDSGGNQPQHF. CDR3 sequence (DNA): TGTGCCAGCAGTGAGGACTCGGGGGGCAATCAGCCCCAGCATTTT. The chain joins TRBV6-1 to TRBJ1-5, with D possibly TRBD1 on 5 matching bases. The CDR3 is 15 amino acids. Germline lookup yields CDR1 MNHNS and CDR2 SASEGT. The V and J ends lost 3 bases and 2 bases respectively, with 11 bases between them.

The CDR3 region is CASSLAGGQTYEQYF. The CDR3 DNA reads as TGCGCCAGCAGCTTGGCCGGGGGACAGACCTACGAGCAGTACTTC. This chain connects TRBV5-1 to TRBJ2-7; a possible D gene is TRBD1 (7 bases). Looked up from germline, CDR1 is SGHRS and CDR2 is YFSETQ. This CDR3 comprises 15 residues. Trimming removed 0 bases from V and 2 bases from J, with 12 bases in between.

The chain is built from TRBV7-8 and TRBJ1-2; no clear D. From germline, CDR1 is SGHVS and CDR2 FQNEAQ. Trimming pared 4 bases from V and 4 bases from J, leaving 10 bases between. This CDR3 has 13 amino acids. The CDR3 DNA reads TGTGCCAGCAGCTCCCACGATAGCTATGGCTACACCTTC. Encoded protein: CASSSHDSYGYTF.

The chain employs TRBV9 and TRBJ2-2; 8 positions match TRBD2. The CDR3 has 15 residues. Per the germline V gene, CDR1 is SGDLS and CDR2 is YYNGEE. The V and J ends lost 4 bases and 4 bases, in that order; junction bases with no gene match: 6. The CDR3 spells CASSPREGGTGELFF. CDR3 nucleotides: TGTGCCAGCAGCCCCCGGGAGGGGGGCACCGGGGAGCTGTTTTTT.